A selection of T cell receptor beta chains follows, all from one sample in a study of T cells after yellow fever vaccination. Each CDR3 protein gets one entry after TCRdb re-called the 5' RACE reads with MiXCR. Seen here are tens of thousands of distinct CDR3 sequences, around 7% observed once, and the top ten hold about 39%. Sequencing was performed on CD8+ T cells sorted from PBMCs, taken around 45 days after the first yellow fever vaccination. The receptors come from a man in his late teens or twenties who received the YFV17D yellow fever vaccine. Both conserved end residues are trimmed from each CDR3. The order of the fields is J gene, V gene, CDR3 protein.

j_gene: TRBJ2-1; v_gene: TRBV20-1; CDR3aa: SARAQSVGLAGGAGRHNEQF
j_gene: TRBJ2-7; v_gene: TRBV11-2; CDR3aa: ASSLGGQVYEQY
j_gene: TRBJ2-7; v_gene: TRBV19; CDR3aa: ASSIAITGRREQN
j_gene: TRBJ2-2; v_gene: TRBV7-8; CDR3aa: ASSFGGPGELF
j_gene: TRBJ2-3; v_gene: TRBV7-9; CDR3aa: ASSRTGGSSTDTQY
j_gene: TRBJ2-7; v_gene: TRBV7-9; CDR3aa: ASSEGAKLHEQY
j_gene: TRBJ2-7; v_gene: TRBV5-4; CDR3aa: ASSLKGTSYEQY
j_gene: TRBJ2-1; v_gene: TRBV12-3/TRBV12-4; CDR3aa: ASSHSYNEQF
j_gene: TRBJ2-1; v_gene: TRBV12-3/TRBV12-4; CDR3aa: ASSPGQGYPNEQF
j_gene: TRBJ1-5; v_gene: TRBV7-9; CDR3aa: ASSFGGQDQPQH
j_gene: TRBJ1-5; v_gene: TRBV20-1; CDR3aa: SARDRQGVAQPQH